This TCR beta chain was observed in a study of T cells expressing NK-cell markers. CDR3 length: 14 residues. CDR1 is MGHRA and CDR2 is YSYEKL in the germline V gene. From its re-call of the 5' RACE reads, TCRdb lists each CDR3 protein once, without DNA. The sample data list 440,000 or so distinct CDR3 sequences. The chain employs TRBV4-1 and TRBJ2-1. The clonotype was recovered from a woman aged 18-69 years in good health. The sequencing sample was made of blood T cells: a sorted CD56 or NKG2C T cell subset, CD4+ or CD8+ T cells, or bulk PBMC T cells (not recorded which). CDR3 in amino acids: CASSQAFVFGEQFF.